This T cell receptor (beta chain) was captured by sequencing in a study of shared clonotypes between healthy human individuals. Study background: Ranging from 18 to 49 in age, donors were two women and three men.

The repertoire was sequenced with immunoSEQ multiplex PCR; TCRdb's copy has only in-frame clones and lacks some. This sample yields about 2 million clones, of which roughly 94% are seen a single time; around 1.1% belongs to the top ten. CD8 cells classed as naive were CD45RO-negative and positively selected for CCR7, excluding terminally differentiated effector memory CD45RA+ cells. CDR1 is MNHEY and CDR2 is SMNVEV in the germline V gene (reference sequence). J lost 2 bases, V lost 5 bases, and 9 bases had no gene match. The CDR3 is 16 amino acids. This TCR derives from a man aged 18 to 29 in good health. This chain joins TRBV27 and TRBJ2-7; 10 nucleotides agree with TRBD2. Input material: naive CD8+ T cells sorted from blood. The CDR3 loop reads CASSNLRTSGTYEQYF. Written as DNA, the CDR3 is TGTGCCAGCAGTAACCTTCGGACTAGCGGTACCTACGAGCAGTACTTC.